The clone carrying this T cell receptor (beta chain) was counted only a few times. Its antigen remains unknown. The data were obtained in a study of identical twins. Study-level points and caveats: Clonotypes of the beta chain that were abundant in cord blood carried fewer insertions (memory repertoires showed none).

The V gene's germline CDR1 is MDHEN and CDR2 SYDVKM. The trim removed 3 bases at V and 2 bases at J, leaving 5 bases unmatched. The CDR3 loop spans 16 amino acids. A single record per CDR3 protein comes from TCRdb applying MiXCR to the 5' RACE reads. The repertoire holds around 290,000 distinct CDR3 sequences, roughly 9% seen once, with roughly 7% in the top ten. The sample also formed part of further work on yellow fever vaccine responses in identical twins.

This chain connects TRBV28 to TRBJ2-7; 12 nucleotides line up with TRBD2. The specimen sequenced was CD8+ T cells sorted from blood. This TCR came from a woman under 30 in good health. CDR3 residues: CASSLSTSGGTYEQYF. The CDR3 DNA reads TGTGCCAGCAGTTTGTCCACTAGCGGGGGGACCTACGAGCAGTACTTC.